This T cell receptor (beta chain) was profiled in a study of a mutant IDH1 vaccine in newly diagnosed glioma. Whole-study context: Vaccines began 4-6 weeks after radiotherapy alone, or with temozolomide cycles. Study conclusions and caveats: Any relationship between pseudoprogression and changes in top peripheral T cell clonotypes seemed absent.

Remarks on this clone: Antigen unknown.

Germline CDR1 reads MGHRA; CDR2 reads YSYEKL. The CDR3 has 17 residues. With 0 bases clipped from V and 6 bases from J, the junction kept 10 bases outside the gene matches. Generated by immunoSEQ multiplex PCR, the TCRdb table keeps only in-frame clones and is missing some. The table shows around 56,000 clones, with approximately 82% occurring only once. Time point described: week 5, during vaccination. With topical imiquimod, each dose of the vaccine consisted of 300 ug of mutant IDH1 20-mer peptide. The V and J genes are TRBV4-1 and TRBJ2-5; 10 bases align to TRBD1. The clonotype was recovered from a woman in her late teens or twenties with glioma. Some clones in this sample may be carry-over from other donors' samples. The material sequenced was PBMCs, taken from a glioma patient whose treatment included an IDH1 peptide vaccine. The CDR3 coding sequence is TGCGCCAGCAGCCAAGAACTCGGGACAGGGGAATTAAAGACCCAGTACTTC. Translation: CASSQELGTGELKTQYF.